These 26 T cell receptor beta chains came from one sample sequenced in a study of response to subunit inactivated influenza vaccine. MiXCR, run by TCRdb on the RT-PCR reads, gives a single entry per CDR3 protein. The sample has hundreds of thousands of distinct CDR3 sequences; around 15% are singletons. This specimen consisted of PBMCs from blood, obtained around two weeks before vaccination. These receptors were collected from a man aged 50 to 59 who received an inactivated influenza vaccine.

The chain uses TRBV5-1 and TRBJ2-7; 9 nucleotides agree with TRBD1. Germline values: CDR1 SGHRS, CDR2 YFSETQ. The CDR3 has 14 amino acids. The ends lost 0 bases at V and 6 bases at J; junction bases unmatched: 4. CDR3 sequence reads: CASSLGMDRGEQYF. Written as DNA, the CDR3 is TGCGCCAGCAGCTTGGGGATGGACAGGGGCGAGCAGTACTTC.

The V gene is TRBV12-3 or TRBV12-4, the J gene TRBJ2-1; TRBD2 matches 13 bases. With 5 bases clipped from V and 8 bases from J, the junction kept 3 bases outside the gene matches. There are 14 residues in the CDR3. The CDR3 bases are TGTGCCAGCAGTACTAGCGGGAGGGTCGATGAGCAGTTCTTC. Amino acid sequence: CASSTSGRVDEQFF.

Only a few counts were recorded for this clonotype. CDR3 nucleotides: TGCAGTGCTATGGGGGACAAAAACATTCAGTACTTC. Its protein product is CSAMGDKNIQYF. The chain joins TRBV20-1 to TRBJ2-4; D tentatively fits TRBD1 or TRBD2 (5 bases each). Germline-derived CDR1 and CDR2 are DFQATT and SNEGSKA (reference sequence). There are 12 residues in the CDR3. Between the trimmed V and J ends, which lost 4 bases and 3 bases, there was a span of 7 bases.

The gene calls are TRBV29-1 and TRBJ2-5; a weak D match, TRBD2 (5 bases). The V gene's germline CDR1 is SQVTM and CDR2 ANQGSEA. V dropped 5 bases and J dropped 1 base, with 8 bases sitting between them. The CDR3 contains 12 residues. CDR3 nucleotide sequence: TGCAGCGTTACCCGGGGCCAAGAGACCCAGTACTTC. The encoded protein is CSVTRGQETQYF.

This clonotype showed up many times. The chain employs TRBV6-2 or TRBV6-3 and TRBJ2-7; D not certain. This CDR3 is 11 amino acids long. From germline, CDR1 is MNHEY and CDR2 SVGEGT. Deletions cut 6 bases from V and 4 bases from J, with 7 bases between. The CDR3 DNA follows: TGTGCCAGCAGCAACGATTACGAGCAGTACTTC. This codes for CASSNDYEQYF.

This clonotype has more than one count but fewer than ten. This chain joins TRBV3-1 and TRBJ2-7; D gene unclear. The germline CDR1 and CDR2 sequences are LGHDT and YNNKEL (reference sequence). Trimming took 3 bases from V and 6 from J, leaving 12 bases between them. The CDR3 is made up of 13 amino acids. The DNA of the CDR3 is TGTGCCAGCAGCCAGACCCCCGGCAGCGAGCAGTACTTC. Protein: CASSQTPGSEQYF.

This clonotype came up a few times. The chain links TRBV5-1 to TRBJ2-1, with a weak D call TRBD2 (7 bases). V lost 0 bases, J lost 8 bases, and 18 bases lay in between. Germline values: CDR1 SGHRS, CDR2 YFSETQ. The CDR3 has 16 residues. Here the CDR3 DNA reads TGCGCCAGCAGCTTGGTAATTGCGGGGGCTCCCGATGAGCAGTTCTTC. This sequence encodes CASSLVIAGAPDEQFF.

This clonotype was found a few times. The V gene is TRBV19, the J gene TRBJ2-2, with 7 positions matching TRBD1. CDR3 length: 16 amino acids. Per the germline V gene, CDR1 is LNHDA and CDR2 is SQIVND (reference sequence). CDR3 in amino acids: CASGASRTGNTGELFF. The CDR3 nucleotides read TGTGCTTCCGGGGCCTCTCGGACAGGGAACACCGGGGAGCTGTTTTTT.

V usage is TRBV12-3 or TRBV12-4 and J usage is TRBJ1-1; D is uncertain. This CDR3 contains 13 residues. The germline V and J ends were trimmed by 6 bases and 7 bases, with 15 bases remaining between them. CDR3: CASSTDEHYEAFF. CDR3 nucleotide sequence: TGTGCCAGCAGCACGGACGAACACTATGAAGCTTTCTTT.

This clonotype was counted between two and nine times. J is TRBJ1-6 and V is TRBV28, with TRBD1 matching over 9 bases. The germline V gene encodes CDR1 MDHEN and CDR2 SYDVKM. The CDR3 has 16 amino acids. Trimming removed 0 bases from V and 7 bases from J; junction bases left unmatched: 4. Here the CDR3 reads CASSLWTGGWNSPLHF. CDR3 nucleotides: TGTGCCAGCAGTTTATGGACAGGGGGATGGAATTCACCCCTCCACTTT.

This clonotype has a handful of counts. The gene calls are TRBV2 and TRBJ2-1, with D possibly being TRBD2 (6 bases). The V and J ends lost 7 bases and 10 bases respectively, with 23 bases between them. CDR1 and CDR2 from the germline V gene are SNHLY and FYNNEI. The CDR3 is 15 amino acids. Here the CDR3 reads CASNLMVIRGSEQFF. CDR3 coding DNA: TGTGCCAGCAATCTTATGGTTATTCGGGGGTCCGAGCAGTTCTTC.

The V gene is TRBV10-3, the J gene TRBJ2-3; D may be TRBD1 (6 bases). The CDR3 spans 11 residues. Germline CDR1 ENHRY, CDR2 SYGVKD. V dropped 6 bases and J dropped 5 bases, with 6 bases sitting between them. The chain's CDR3 is CAIRGQDTQYF. CDR3 nucleotide sequence: TGTGCCATCAGGGGACAAGATACGCAGTATTTT.

This clonotype appeared a few times. V usage is TRBV29-1 and J usage is TRBJ2-1; 11 bases map to TRBD2. Germline CDR1 and CDR2: SQVTM and ANQGSEA. Unmatched junction bases numbered 8, after V lost 6 bases and J lost 4 bases. The CDR3 has 15 residues. The CDR3 sequence is CSVYRLAGSYNEQFF. CDR3 in DNA: TGCAGCGTATACCGACTAGCGGGATCGTACAATGAGCAGTTCTTC.

In its sample, this clonotype was seen many times. J is TRBJ2-4 and V is TRBV7-9; 9 nucleotides line up with TRBD1. The germline CDR1 and CDR2 sequences are SEHNR and FQNEAQ (reference sequence). Trimming took 6 bases from V and 2 from J; bases not matched to a gene: 5. The CDR3 has 15 amino acids. The CDR3 protein is CASSRQGGTKNIQYF. For the CDR3, the DNA is TGTGCCAGCAGTCGACAGGGGGGAACCAAAAACATTCAGTACTTC.

This clonotype occurred a few times. This chain links TRBV12-3 or TRBV12-4 with TRBJ1-1; the match to TRBD1 covers 9 bases. V dropped 8 bases and J dropped 2; count of bases not matched to a gene: 6. The CDR3 is 14 residues long. Here the CDR3 reads CASARGQGNTEAFF. The CDR3 DNA reads as TGTGCCAGCGCCCGGGGACAGGGAAACACTGAAGCTTTCTTT.

This clonotype has only a few counts. The V and J genes are TRBV4-1 and TRBJ1-3; D is unclear. In germline, CDR1 is MGHRA, CDR2 YSYEKL. The ends were cut back, 0 bases at V and 0 bases at J, with 9 bases in the middle. This CDR3 contains 16 residues. CDR3 amino acids: CASSQESGYSGNTIYF. The CDR3 DNA follows: TGCGCCAGCAGCCAAGAGAGCGGCTACTCTGGAAACACCATATATTTT.

This clonotype has just one count. The CDR3 here is CASSAGTSSTDTQYF. CDR3 sequence (DNA): TGTGCCAGCAGTGCCGGGACTAGCAGTACAGATACGCAGTATTTT. This chain connects TRBV9 to TRBJ2-3; 9 nucleotides match TRBD2. V lost 5 bases, J lost 3 bases, and 7 bases stayed unmatched. This CDR3 region has 15 residues. The germline CDR1 and CDR2 sequences are SGDLS and YYNGEE.

The sample holds a few counts of this clonotype. The V gene is TRBV5-1, the J gene TRBJ2-3; the D is unclear. The CDR3 loop spans 12 amino acids. Germline V gene lookup returns CDR1 SGHRS and CDR2 YFSETQ. V was clipped by 5 bases and J by 3 bases, with 7 bases between them. CDR3 loop: CASRWGTDTQYF. The CDR3 nucleotides are TGCGCCAGCAGATGGGGTACAGATACGCAGTATTTT.

The chain employs TRBV20-1 and TRBJ2-5; D is perhaps TRBD1 or TRBD2 (5 bases each). Trimming left V 6 bases short and J 2 bases short, with 13 bases between. The germline V gene encodes CDR1 DFQATT and CDR2 SNEGSKA (reference sequence). This CDR3 is 13 amino acids long. For the CDR3, the DNA is TGCAGTGCAACCGGGACCGATCAAGAGACCCAGTACTTC. It translates to CSATGTDQETQYF.

There are a few counts of this clonotype. The V call is TRBV20-1, the J call TRBJ2-1; the D gene is possibly TRBD2 (5 bases). The CDR3 has 14 amino acids. Trimming removed 6 bases at V and 0 bases at J, with 12 bases between. Germline CDR1 is DFQATT and CDR2 is SNEGSKA (reference sequence). CDR3 region: CSAHGVPSYNEQFF. CDR3 coding DNA: TGCAGTGCCCACGGGGTGCCCTCCTACAATGAGCAGTTCTTC.

This clonotype was counted at least ten times. This chain uses TRBV10-2 with TRBJ1-4; no clear D gene. Germline V gene sequence: CDR1 WSHSY, CDR2 SAAADI. The CDR3 runs 12 residues. V was trimmed by 6 bases and J by 8 bases, leaving 10 bases between them. The CDR3: CASREVGEKLFF. CDR3 sequence (DNA): TGCGCCAGCAGGGAGGTTGGCGAAAAACTGTTTTTT.

This clonotype was observed a handful of times. This chain connects TRBV6-5 to TRBJ2-1, with 8 bases aligning to TRBD2. The CDR3 has 16 amino acids. Trimming took 4 bases from V and 7 from J; bases not matched to a gene: 12. From germline, CDR1 is MNHEY and CDR2 SVGAGI. DNA for the CDR3: TGTGCCAGCAGTTCCGGGGGGGGCGGGAGTGGTAATGAGCAGTTCTTC. Translated: CASSSGGGGSGNEQFF.

CDR3 nucleotide sequence: TGTGCCAGCAGCCAAGCCCTGGGGGGCAATGAGCAGTTCTTC. Protein: CASSQALGGNEQFF. The chain couples TRBV3-1 to TRBJ2-1; possibly TRBD2 for D (6 bases). Per germline, CDR1 LGHDT and CDR2 YNNKEL (reference sequence). The CDR3 has 14 amino acids. V was shortened by 1 base and J by 6 bases, with 10 bases between the two germline ends.

This clonotype has more than one count but fewer than ten. The chain's CDR3 is CASSNRRTVGTQYF. The CDR3 nucleotides are TGTGCCAGCAGTAATAGACGGACGGTGGGTACGCAGTATTTT. This chain joins TRBV27 and TRBJ2-3, with no clear D. Trimming stripped 5 bases from V and 8 bases from J, with 17 bases between. The CDR3 is made up of 14 amino acids. The V gene's germline CDR1 is MNHEY and CDR2 SMNVEV (reference sequence).

This sequence joins TRBV25-1 and TRBJ2-1; D remains ambiguous. The CDR3 has 15 amino acids. V was cut by 0 bases and J by 2 bases, with 8 bases left in between. Per germline, CDR1 MGHDK and CDR2 SYGVNS. Written as DNA, the CDR3 is TGTGCCAGCAGTGAATACCGCGGTGCCTACAATGAGCAGTTCTTC. Its translation: CASSEYRGAYNEQFF.

This clonotype was picked up a small number of times. This chain links TRBV5-1 with TRBJ2-5, with D unresolved. The CDR3 is made up of 13 amino acids. Germline loops: CDR1 SGHRS, CDR2 YFSETQ. V lost 4 bases to trimming and J lost 5 bases, with 12 bases between them. CDR3 coding DNA: TGCGCCAGCAGCAGTGACACATGGGAGACCCAGTACTTC. It specifies CASSSDTWETQYF.